One and the same sample provided the 26 T cell receptor beta chains below, sequenced in a study of T cells expressing NK-cell markers. TCRdb re-called the 5' RACE reads and shows each CDR3 protein once, DNA omitted. The sample table includes fewer than 400,000 distinct CDR3 sequences. The sample was blood T cells: a sorted CD56 or NKG2C T cell subset, CD4+ or CD8+ T cells, or bulk PBMC T cells (not recorded which). The receptor source for this set is a woman aged 50 to 60 in good health.

The V call is TRBV20-1, the J call TRBJ1-1. Germline-derived CDR1 and CDR2 are DFQATT and SNEGSKA (reference sequence). The CDR3 runs 14 residues. The CDR3 here is CSVRGAVESAEAFF.

The J gene is TRBJ2-7, the V gene TRBV5-1. Germline CDR1 reads SGHRS; CDR2 reads YFSETQ. The CDR3 runs to 13 residues. CDR3 sequence reads: CASGTADAYEQYF.

The chain carries TRBV7-2 and TRBJ2-5; lacking DNA, the TRBD1 call made by TCRdb goes unchecked. The V gene's germline CDR1 is SGHTA and CDR2 FQGNSA. CDR3 length equals 15 residues. The CDR3 loop reads CASRPSGATGETQYF. The full variable domain, its missing parts supplied by reference TRBV7-2 and TRBJ2-5, is GAGVSQSPSNKVTEKGKDVELRCDPISGHTALYWYRQSLGQGLEFLIYFQGNSAPDKSGLPSDRFSAERTGGSVSTLTIQRTQQEDSAVYLCASRPSGATGETQYFGPGTRLLVL.

V gene TRBV5-1 combines with J gene TRBJ2-1. The CDR3 runs 12 residues. Germline CDR1 is SGHRS and CDR2 is YFSETQ. The CDR3 region is CASSPQTDEQFF.

The chain combines TRBV28 with TRBJ2-7; TCRdb lists TRBD2, though no DNA is available to test this call. Germline CDR1 MDHEN, CDR2 SYDVKM. CDR3 length equals 16 residues. The CDR3 region is CASSLSLAGGPYEQYF.

This chain uses TRBV29-1 with TRBJ2-3. Germline V gene data show CDR1 as SQVTM and CDR2 as ANQGSEA. The CDR3 totals 14 residues. CDR3 in amino acids: CSVESPSGTDTQYF.

The chain uses TRBV11-3 and TRBJ2-7; there is no DNA to check the TCRdb D call of TRBD1. Germline-derived CDR1 and CDR2 are SGHNT and YENEEA. The CDR3 runs to 13 residues. The CDR3 sequence: CASSQEGQFGQYF.

The V call is TRBV7-2, the J call TRBJ1-1; absent DNA, TCRdb's TRBD1 call cannot be checked. The CDR3 extends over 14 amino acids. The V gene's germline CDR1 is SGHTA and CDR2 FQGNSA. CDR3 sequence: CASSLLGPNTEAFF.

The chain employs TRBV7-9 and TRBJ1-1. The CDR3 has 15 residues. Germline lookup yields CDR1 SEHNR and CDR2 FQNEAQ (reference sequence). The CDR3 region is CASSRQRGTHTEAFF.

The chain employs TRBV6-5 and TRBJ1-5; TCRdb's D call of TRBD1 is untestable without DNA. Germline lookup yields CDR1 MNHEY and CDR2 SVGAGI. This CDR3 region has 11 residues. The CDR3 loop reads CATGDVQPQHF.

The chain uses TRBV18 and TRBJ2-3; TCRdb's D gene call, TRBD1, goes unchecked for lack of DNA. CDR1 KGHSH and CDR2 LQKENI come from the germline V gene. This CDR3 region has 15 residues. The CDR3 protein is CASSPKGGWTDTQYF.

This chain uses TRBV2 with TRBJ1-2; with no DNA, the TCRdb D assignment of TRBD1 cannot be verified. Germline CDR1 is SNHLY and CDR2 is FYNNEI. This CDR3 has 15 residues. The CDR3 spells CASSRPGQGARGYTF.

The chain uses TRBV5-1 and TRBJ2-1; the D call from TCRdb, TRBD1, cannot be confirmed without DNA. This CDR3 is 17 amino acids long. CDR1 and CDR2 from the germline V gene are SGHRS and YFSETQ. CDR3 in amino acids: CASSSQGAASSYNEQFF.

The CDR3 sequence is CASSSTEGANNQPQHF. The chain carries TRBV7-9 and TRBJ1-5; TCRdb lists TRBD1, though no DNA is available to test this call. This CDR3 region has 16 residues. Germline lookup yields CDR1 SEHNR and CDR2 FQNEAQ (reference sequence).

The rearrangement links TRBV12-3 or TRBV12-4 to TRBJ2-5; TCRdb selects TRBD1, and the lack of DNA leaves this call unchecked. The CDR3 covers 14 residues. The CDR3 loop reads CASSQGAGRETQYF.

This chain joins TRBV4-1 and TRBJ1-6; TCRdb gives TRBD1 as the D gene, but with no DNA this cannot be confirmed. The CDR3 contains 14 residues. CDR1 and CDR2 (germline): MGHRA, YSYEKL. CDR3 loop: CASSQTGENSPLHF.

The J gene is TRBJ1-2, the V gene TRBV4-1; checking the TCRdb D call of TRBD1 is not possible without DNA. The CDR3 runs 15 residues. Per germline, CDR1 MGHRA and CDR2 YSYEKL. This CDR3 is CASSPQGASFYGYTF.

This chain uses TRBV5-1 with TRBJ1-2; TCRdb selects TRBD1, and the lack of DNA leaves this call unchecked. The CDR3 is made up of 14 amino acids. Germline CDR1 and CDR2: SGHRS and YFSETQ. The CDR3 region is CASSLGDGRGGYTF.

This chain uses TRBV19 with TRBJ1-6; TCRdb outputs TRBD1, but without DNA this stays unchecked. The CDR3 spans 14 residues. CDR1 is LNHDA and CDR2 is SQIVND in the germline V gene (reference sequence). The CDR3 protein is CASKNRPENSPLHF.

This sequence joins TRBV14 and TRBJ1-2; lacking DNA, the TRBD1 call made by TCRdb goes unchecked. This CDR3 has 14 amino acids. In germline, CDR1 is SGHDN, CDR2 FVKESK. Here the CDR3 reads CASSLSGTGPGYTF. Complete variable domain (other parts from reference TRBV14 and TRBJ1-2): EAGVTQFPSHSVIEKGQTVTLRCDPISGHDNLYWYRRVMGKEIKFLLHFVKESKQDESGMPNNRFLAERTGGTYSTLKVQPAELEDSGVYFCASSLSGTGPGYTFGSGTRLTVV.

The rearrangement uses TRBV28 and TRBJ1-6; no DNA is available, so the TRBD1 call from TCRdb remains unchecked. The CDR3 has 15 residues. CDR1 is MDHEN and CDR2 is SYDVKM in the germline V gene. The CDR3 loop is CASSPSGTPNSPLHF. The whole variable domain, remainder taken from reference TRBV28 and TRBJ1-6, is DVKVTQSSRYLVKRTGEKVFLECVQDMDHENMFWYRQDPGLGLRLIYFSYDVKMKEKGDIPEGYSVSREKKERFSLILESASTNQTSMYLCASSPSGTPNSPLHFGNGTRLTVT.

V and J are TRBV3-1 and TRBJ2-7; checking the TCRdb D call of TRBD1 is not possible without DNA. CDR3 length: 14 residues. CDR1 and CDR2 (germline): LGHDT, YNNKEL (reference sequence). CDR3 sequence: CASSQAGTLYEQYF.

The chain links TRBV4-1 to TRBJ1-1; TCRdb selects TRBD1, and the lack of DNA leaves this call unchecked. The CDR3 is made up of 15 amino acids. Germline values: CDR1 MGHRA, CDR2 YSYEKL. The CDR3 is CASSHQRGFATEAFF.

The chain recombines TRBV7-8 with TRBJ2-4; the TRBD1 assignment by TCRdb is unverifiable without DNA. Germline CDR1 is SGHVS and CDR2 is FQNEAQ. This CDR3 has 12 amino acids. The CDR3 sequence: CASSLRGGIQYF. The full variable domain, its missing parts supplied by reference TRBV7-8 and TRBJ2-4, is GAGVSQSPRYKVAKRGQDVALRCDPISGHVSLFWYQQALGQGPEFLTYFQNEAQLDKSGLPSDRFFAERPEGSVSTLKIQRTQQEDSAVYLCASSLRGGIQYFGAGTRLSVL.

The chain couples TRBV7-9 to TRBJ2-1; TCRdb reports TRBD2, a call that lacks DNA to check it against. The CDR3 totals 16 residues. Looked up from germline, CDR1 is SEHNR and CDR2 is FQNEAQ (reference sequence). Here the CDR3 reads CASESGTSGIPHEQFF.

This rearrangement joins TRBV10-2 to TRBJ2-3; no DNA is available, so the TRBD2 call from TCRdb remains unchecked. This CDR3 is 13 amino acids long. Germline V gene data show CDR1 as WSHSY and CDR2 as SAAADI. The CDR3 region is CASSEFSPDTQYF.